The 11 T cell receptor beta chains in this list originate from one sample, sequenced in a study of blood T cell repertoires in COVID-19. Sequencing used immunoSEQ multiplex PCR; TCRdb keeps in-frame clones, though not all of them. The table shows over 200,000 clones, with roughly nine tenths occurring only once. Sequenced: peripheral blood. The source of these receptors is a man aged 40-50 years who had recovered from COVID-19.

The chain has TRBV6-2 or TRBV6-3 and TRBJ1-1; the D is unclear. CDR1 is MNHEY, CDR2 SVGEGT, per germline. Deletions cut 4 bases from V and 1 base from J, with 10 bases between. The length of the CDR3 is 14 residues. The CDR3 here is CASSSTTENTEAFF. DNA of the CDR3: TGTGCCAGCAGTTCCACGACTGAGAACACTGAAGCTTTCTTT.

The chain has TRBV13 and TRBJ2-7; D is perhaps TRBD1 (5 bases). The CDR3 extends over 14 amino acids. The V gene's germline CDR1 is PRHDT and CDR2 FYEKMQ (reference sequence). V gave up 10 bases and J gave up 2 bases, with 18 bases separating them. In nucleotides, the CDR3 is TGTGCCACCGCCCCGTCAGGGATAGCCTACGAGCAGTACTTC. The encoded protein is CATAPSGIAYEQYF.

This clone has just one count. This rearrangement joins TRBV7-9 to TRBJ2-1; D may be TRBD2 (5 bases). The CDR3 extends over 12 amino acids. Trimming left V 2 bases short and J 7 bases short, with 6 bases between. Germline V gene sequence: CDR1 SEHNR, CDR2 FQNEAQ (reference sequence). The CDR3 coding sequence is TGTGCCAGCAGCTTACGGGGAAATGAGCAGTTCTTC. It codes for CASSLRGNEQFF.

CDR3 in amino acids: CASSLSLRDRSDTQYF. Written as DNA, the CDR3 is TGCGCCAGCAGCTTATCCTTGCGGGACCGGTCAGATACGCAGTATTTT. The chain uses TRBV5-1 and TRBJ2-3, with a tentative D call TRBD2 (6 bases). The CDR3 spans 16 residues. V lost 2 bases, J lost 4 bases, and 17 bases lay in between. Germline values: CDR1 SGHRS, CDR2 YFSETQ.

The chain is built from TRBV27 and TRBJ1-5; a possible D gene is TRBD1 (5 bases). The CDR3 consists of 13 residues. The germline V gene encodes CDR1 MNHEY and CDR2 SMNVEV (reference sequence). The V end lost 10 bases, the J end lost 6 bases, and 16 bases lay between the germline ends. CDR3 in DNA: TGTGCCACTGGGGAGGGCGGGGCTCAGCCCCAGCATTTT. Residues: CATGEGGAQPQHF.

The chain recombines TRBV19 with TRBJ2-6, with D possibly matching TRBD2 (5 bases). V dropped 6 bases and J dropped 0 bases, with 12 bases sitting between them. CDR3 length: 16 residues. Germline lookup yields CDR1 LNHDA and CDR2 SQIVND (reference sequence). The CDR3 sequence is CASRTGFNSGANVLTF. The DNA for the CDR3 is TGTGCCAGTAGGACGGGGTTTAACTCTGGGGCCAACGTCCTGACTTTC.

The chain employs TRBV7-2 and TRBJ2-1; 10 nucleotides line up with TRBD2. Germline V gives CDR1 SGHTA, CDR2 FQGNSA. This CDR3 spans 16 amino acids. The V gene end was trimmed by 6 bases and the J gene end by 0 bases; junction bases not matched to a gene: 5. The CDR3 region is CASSWTSGGSYNEQFF. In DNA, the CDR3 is TGTGCCAGCAGTTGGACTAGCGGAGGCTCCTACAATGAGCAGTTCTTC.

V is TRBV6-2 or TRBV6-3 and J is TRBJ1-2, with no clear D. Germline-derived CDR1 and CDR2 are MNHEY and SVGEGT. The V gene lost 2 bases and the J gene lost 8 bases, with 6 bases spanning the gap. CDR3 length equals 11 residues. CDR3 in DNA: TGTGCCAGCAGTTACCTGAGAGGCTACACCTTC. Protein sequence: CASSYLRGYTF.

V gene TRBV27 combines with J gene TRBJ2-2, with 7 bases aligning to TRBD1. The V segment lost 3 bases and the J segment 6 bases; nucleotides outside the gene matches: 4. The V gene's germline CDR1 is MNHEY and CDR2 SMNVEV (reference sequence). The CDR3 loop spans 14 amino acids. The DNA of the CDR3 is TGTGCCAGCAGTTTGGACAGGAGCCCCGGGGAGCTGTTTTTT. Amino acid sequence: CASSLDRSPGELFF.

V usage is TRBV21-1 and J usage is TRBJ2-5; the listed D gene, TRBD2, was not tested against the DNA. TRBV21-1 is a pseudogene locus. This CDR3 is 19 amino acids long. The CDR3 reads CASSKALPPASGMEETQYF. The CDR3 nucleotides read TGTGCCAGCAGCAAAGCCCTTCCCCCCGCTAGCGGGATGGAAGAGACCCAGTACTTC.

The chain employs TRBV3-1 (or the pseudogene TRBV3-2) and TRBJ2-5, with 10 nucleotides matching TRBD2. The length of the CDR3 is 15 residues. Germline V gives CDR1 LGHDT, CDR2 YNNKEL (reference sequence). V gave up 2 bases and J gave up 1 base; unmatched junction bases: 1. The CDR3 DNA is TGTGCCAGCAGCCAACTAGCGGGGGCCCAAGAGACCCAGTACTTC. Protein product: CASSQLAGAQETQYF.